The entry that follows covers one T cell receptor (beta chain) sequence. Its cognate antigen is unknown. Every subset had its genomic DNA shared out evenly among several immunoSEQ plates. Assay: immunoSEQ multiplex PCR; the TCRdb copy retains only in-frame clones and omits some. The table records about 2,100,000 clones, approximately 94% of them present only once. V trimming: 4 bases; J trimming: 1 base; junction bases outside the gene matches: 6. Germline V gene data show CDR1 as LGHNA and CDR2 as YSLEER. The CDR3 extends over 15 amino acids. The sample originates from a study of shared clonotypes between healthy human individuals. Turning to the study itself: The plates for each donor numbered three CD4 naive, three CD4 memory, two CD8 naive and one CD8 memory. Findings and caveats of the study: All-four-donor shared clonotypes had higher generation probabilities than non-shared clonotypes did.

CD8 cells regarded as naive lacked CD45RO, were positively chosen for CCR7, and omitted terminally differentiated effector memory CD45RA+ cells. The chain carries TRBV4-3 and TRBJ1-1, with TRBD1 identical over 7 bases. The clonotype originates from a man aged 18 to 30 in good health. Some clones in this sample may be carry-over from other donors' samples. The specimen was naive CD8+ T cells from PBMCs. The CDR3 loop reads CASSRLTGQNTEAFF. CDR3 bases: TGCGCCAGCAGCCGACTGACAGGGCAGAACACTGAAGCTTTCTTT.